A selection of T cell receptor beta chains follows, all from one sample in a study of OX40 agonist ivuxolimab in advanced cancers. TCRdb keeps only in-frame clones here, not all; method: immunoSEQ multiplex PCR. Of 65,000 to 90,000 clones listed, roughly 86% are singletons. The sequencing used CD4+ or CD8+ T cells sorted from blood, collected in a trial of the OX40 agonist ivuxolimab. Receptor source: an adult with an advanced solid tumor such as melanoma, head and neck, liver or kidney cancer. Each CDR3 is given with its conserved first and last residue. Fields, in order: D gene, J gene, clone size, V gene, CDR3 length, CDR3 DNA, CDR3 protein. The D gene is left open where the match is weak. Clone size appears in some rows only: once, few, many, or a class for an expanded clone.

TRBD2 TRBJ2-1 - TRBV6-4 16 TGTGCCAGCAGTGAAGGCGGGGGGGCCTCCTACAATGAGCAGTTCTTC CASSEGGGASYNEQFF
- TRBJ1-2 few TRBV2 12 TGTGCCAGCAGCCCGGTCCCCCATGGCTACACCTTC CASSPVPHGYTF
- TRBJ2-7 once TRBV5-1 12 TGCGCCAGCAGCTTGGAGGAGGGCGAGCAGTACTTC CASSLEEGEQYF
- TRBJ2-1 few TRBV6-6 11 TGTGCCAGCAGTCTAAATAATGAGCAGTTCTTC CASSLNNEQFF
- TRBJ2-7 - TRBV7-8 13 TGTGCCAGCAGCTTAGCACAGGGCTACGAGCAGTACTTC CASSLAQGYEQYF
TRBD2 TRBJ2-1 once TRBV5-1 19 TGCGCCAGCAGCTGGGGACTAGCGGGGGGCAAAAGCTCCTACAATGAGCAGTTCTTC CASSWGLAGGKSSYNEQFF
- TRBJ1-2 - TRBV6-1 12 TGTGCCAGCACTCTTGCAAACTATGGCTACACCTTC CASTLANYGYTF
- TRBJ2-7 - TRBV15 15 TGTGCCACCAGCATGGGTCCTAGCGAATCCTACGAGCAGTACTTC CATSMGPSESYEQYF
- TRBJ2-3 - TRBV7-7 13 TGTGCCAGCAGCTTAGTGAGCACAGATACGCAGTATTTT CASSLVSTDTQYF
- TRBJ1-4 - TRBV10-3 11 TGTGCCGTCCAGATTAATGAAAAACTGTTTTTT CAVQINEKLFF
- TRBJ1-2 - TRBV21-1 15 TGTGCCAGCAGCAAGGGAGGACAGGCGGGTAGTGGCTACACCTTC CASSKGGQAGSGYTF
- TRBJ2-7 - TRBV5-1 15 TGCGCCAGCAGCGCGCTGACAGGACCCTCCTACGAGCAGTACTTC CASSALTGPSYEQYF
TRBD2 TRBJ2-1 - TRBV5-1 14 TGCGCCAGCTCTAGAACTAGCGGCTACAATGAGCAGTTCTTC CASSRTSGYNEQFF
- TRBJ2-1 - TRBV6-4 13 TGTGCCAGCAGCAACGGGGATGGGCTTGAGCAGTTCTTC CASSNGDGLEQFF
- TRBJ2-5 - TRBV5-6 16 TGTGCCAGCAGCTTGGTGGGCAGGGTTAGGGAGGAGACCCAGTACTTC CASSLVGRVREETQYF
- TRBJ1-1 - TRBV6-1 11 TGTGCCAGCAGTGAATTATCTGAAGCTTTCTTT CASSELSEAFF
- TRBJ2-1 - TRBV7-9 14 TGTGCCAGCAATGGAGCCATCTCCTACAATGAGCAGTTCTTC CASNGAISYNEQFF
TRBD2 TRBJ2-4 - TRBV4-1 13 TGCGCCAGCAGCCAAACGGGACTAGCGGCTCAGTACTTC CASSQTGLAAQYF
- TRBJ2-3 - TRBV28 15 TGTGCCAGCAGTGGGGAGACCCTGGGGGCAGATACGCAGTATTTT CASSGETLGADTQYF
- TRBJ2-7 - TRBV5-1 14 TGCGCCAGCATCTTTGGGGGACCACCCTACGAGCAGTACTTC CASIFGGPPYEQYF
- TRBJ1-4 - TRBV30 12 TGTGCCTGGAGTGTTCTGAAGGAAAAACTGTTTTTT CAWSVLKEKLFF
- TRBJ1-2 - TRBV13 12 TGTGCCAGCAGCCCGGCCACTTGGCGGTACACCTTC CASSPATWRYTF
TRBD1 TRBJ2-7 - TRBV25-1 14 TGTGCCAGCAGTTTTCACAGGGGAGCCAACGAGCAGTACTTC CASSFHRGANEQYF
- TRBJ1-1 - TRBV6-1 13 TGTGCCAGCAGGACAGTGCAGAACACTGAAGCTTTCTTT CASRTVQNTEAFF
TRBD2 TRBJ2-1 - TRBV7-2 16 TGTGCCAGCAGCTCCCGGGGACTAGCGGGGGGCAATGAGCAGTTCTTC CASSSRGLAGGNEQFF
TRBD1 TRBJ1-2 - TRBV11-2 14 TGTGCCAGCAGCACCCGGACAGGGATCTATGGCTACACCTTC CASSTRTGIYGYTF
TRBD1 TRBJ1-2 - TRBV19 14 TGTGCCACCCAGCGGGGGACAGGGACCTATGGCTACACCTTC CATQRGTGTYGYTF
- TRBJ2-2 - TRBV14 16 TGTGCCAGCAGCCAAAGTCTCGCCCTTTACACCGGGGAGCTGTTTTTT CASSQSLALYTGELFF
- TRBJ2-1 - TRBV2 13 TGTGCCAGCAGTGAACGTAGGGTCAATGAGCAGTTCTTC CASSERRVNEQFF
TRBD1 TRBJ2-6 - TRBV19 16 TGTGCCAGTAATACCGACAGGGGACAAGGGGCCAACGTCCTGACTTTC CASNTDRGQGANVLTF
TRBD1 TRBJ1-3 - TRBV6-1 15 TGTGCCAGCCAAACGGACAGGGGAAAAAGAAACACCATATATTTT CASQTDRGKRNTIYF
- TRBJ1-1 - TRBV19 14 TGTGCCAGTAGTAGAGACAGGTGGGACACTGAAGCTTTCTTT CASSRDRWDTEAFF
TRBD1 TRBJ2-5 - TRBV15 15 TGTGCCACCAGCAGAGATCGACAGGGGGTACGGGGAAAGTACTTC CATSRDRQGVRGKYF
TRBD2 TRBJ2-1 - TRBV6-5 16 TGTGCCAGCAGTTACTTGGGACTAGCGGGATCCCATGAGCAGTTCTTC CASSYLGLAGSHEQFF
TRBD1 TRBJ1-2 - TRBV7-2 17 TGTGCCAGCAGCTTCCGGGCGGGGACAGGGGACGGCTATGGCTACACCTTC CASSFRAGTGDGYGYTF
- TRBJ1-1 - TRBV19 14 TGTGCCAGTAGTACACAGGGTGGAGGCACTGAAGCTTTCTTT CASSTQGGGTEAFF
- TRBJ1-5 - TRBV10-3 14 TGTGCCATCAGTGTAGGGGGTAATAATCAGCCCCAGCATTTT CAISVGGNNQPQHF
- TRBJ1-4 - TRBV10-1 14 TGCGCCAGCAGTGAGTCGGGACGAAATGAAAAACTGTTTTTT CASSESGRNEKLFF
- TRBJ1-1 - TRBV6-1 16 TGTGCCAGCAGTGAAGCGCTTCAGGGTTTTGGAACTGAAGCTTTCTTT CASSEALQGFGTEAFF
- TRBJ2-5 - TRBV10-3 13 TGTGCCACCGCCCCGGACGGGTTGGAGACCCAGTACTTC CATAPDGLETQYF
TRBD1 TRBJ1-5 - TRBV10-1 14 TGCGCCAGCAAAGGGACAGGGGCTAAACAGCCCCAGCATTTT CASKGTGAKQPQHF
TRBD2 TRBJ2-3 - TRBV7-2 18 TGTGCCAGCAGCTTCGGACTAGCGGGAGGTCCCCGCACAGATACGCAGTATTTT CASSFGLAGGPRTDTQYF
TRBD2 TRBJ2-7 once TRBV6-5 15 TGTGCCAGCAGTACTACTAGCGGGTCCTCCTACGAGCAGTACTTC CASSTTSGSSYEQYF
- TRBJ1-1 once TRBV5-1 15 TGCGCCAGCAGTCAGAGCTCCGGGACCGGATTGGAAGCTTTCTTT CASSQSSGTGLEAFF
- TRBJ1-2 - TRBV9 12 TGTGCCAGCAGCGTACACACTGGAGGCTACACCTTC CASSVHTGGYTF
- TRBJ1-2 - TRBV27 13 TGTGCCAGCAGTTTAAGCACACTCTATGGCTACACCTTC CASSLSTLYGYTF
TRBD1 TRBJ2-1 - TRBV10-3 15 TGTGCCATCAGTGACGTTGACAGGGTCGACAATGAGCAGTTCTTC CAISDVDRVDNEQFF
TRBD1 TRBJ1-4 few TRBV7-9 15 TGTGCCAGCAGGATCGGACAGGCAACTAATGAAAAACTGTTTTTT CASRIGQATNEKLFF